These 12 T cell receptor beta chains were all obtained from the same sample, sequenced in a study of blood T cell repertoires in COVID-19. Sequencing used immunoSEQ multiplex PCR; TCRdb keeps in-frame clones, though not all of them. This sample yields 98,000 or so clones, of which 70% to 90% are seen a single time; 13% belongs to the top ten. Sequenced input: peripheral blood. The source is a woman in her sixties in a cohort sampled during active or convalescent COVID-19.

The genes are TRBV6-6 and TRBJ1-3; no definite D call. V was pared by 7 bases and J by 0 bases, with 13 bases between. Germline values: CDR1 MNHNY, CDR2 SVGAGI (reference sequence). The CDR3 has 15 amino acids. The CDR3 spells CASTPRRDSGNTIYF. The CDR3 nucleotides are TGTGCCAGCACCCCGAGGCGGGACTCTGGAAACACCATATATTTT.

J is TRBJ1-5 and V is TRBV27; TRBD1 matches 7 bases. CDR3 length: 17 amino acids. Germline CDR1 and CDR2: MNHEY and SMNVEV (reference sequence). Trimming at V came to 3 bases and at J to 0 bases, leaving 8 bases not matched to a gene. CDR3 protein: CASSLRAGGSSNQPQHF. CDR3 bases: TGTGCCAGCAGTTTGCGAGCAGGGGGTTCTAGCAATCAGCCCCAGCATTTT.

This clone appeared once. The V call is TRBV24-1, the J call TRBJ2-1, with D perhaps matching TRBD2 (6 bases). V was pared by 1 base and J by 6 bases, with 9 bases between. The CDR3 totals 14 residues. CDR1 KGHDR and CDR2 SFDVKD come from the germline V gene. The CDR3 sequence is CATSDFTGGNEQFF. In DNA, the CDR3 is TGTGCCACCAGTGATTTTACCGGGGGCAATGAGCAGTTCTTC.

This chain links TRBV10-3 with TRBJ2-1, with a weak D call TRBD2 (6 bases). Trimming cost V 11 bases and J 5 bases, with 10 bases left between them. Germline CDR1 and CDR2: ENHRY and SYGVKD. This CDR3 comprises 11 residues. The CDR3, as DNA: TGTGCCTCAGGGAGGAACAATGAGCAGTTCTTC. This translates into CASGRNNEQFF.

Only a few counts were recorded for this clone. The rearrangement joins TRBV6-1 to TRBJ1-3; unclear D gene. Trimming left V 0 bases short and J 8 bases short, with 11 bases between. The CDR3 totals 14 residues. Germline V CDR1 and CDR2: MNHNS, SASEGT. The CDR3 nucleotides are TGTGCCAGCAGTGAAGCGGGAGGGAGGGACACCATATATTTT. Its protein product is CASSEAGGRDTIYF.

CDR3 bases: TGTGCCTGGGGCCTGCAGGACAGCAATAATTCACCCCTCCACTTT. It is translated as CAWGLQDSNNSPLHF. J is TRBJ1-6 and V is TRBV30, with D tentatively TRBD1 (6 bases). Deletions cut 5 bases from V and 5 bases from J, with 16 bases between. The germline V gene has CDR1 GTSNPN and CDR2 SVGIG (reference sequence). The CDR3 covers 15 residues.

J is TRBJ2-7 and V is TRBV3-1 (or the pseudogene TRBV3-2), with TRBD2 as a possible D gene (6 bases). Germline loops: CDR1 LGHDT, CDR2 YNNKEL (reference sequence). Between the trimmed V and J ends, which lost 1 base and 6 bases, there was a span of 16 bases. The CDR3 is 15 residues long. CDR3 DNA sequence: TGTGCCAGCAGCCAAGGGTCGGGGGTCCCAGTCGAGCAGTACTTC. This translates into CASSQGSGVPVEQYF.

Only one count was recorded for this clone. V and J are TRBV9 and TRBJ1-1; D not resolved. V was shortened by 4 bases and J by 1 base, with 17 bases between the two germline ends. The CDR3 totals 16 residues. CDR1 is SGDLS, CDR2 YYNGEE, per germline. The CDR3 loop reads CASSFLGEGWNTEAFF. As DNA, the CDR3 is TGTGCCAGCAGCTTCCTTGGGGAGGGTTGGAACACTGAAGCTTTCTTT.

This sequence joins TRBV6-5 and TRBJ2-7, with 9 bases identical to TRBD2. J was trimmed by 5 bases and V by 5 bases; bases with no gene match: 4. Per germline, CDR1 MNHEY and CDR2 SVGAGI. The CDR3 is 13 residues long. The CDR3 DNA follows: TGTGCCAGCAGTATGGCTAGCGGGAACGAGCAGTACTTC. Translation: CASSMASGNEQYF.

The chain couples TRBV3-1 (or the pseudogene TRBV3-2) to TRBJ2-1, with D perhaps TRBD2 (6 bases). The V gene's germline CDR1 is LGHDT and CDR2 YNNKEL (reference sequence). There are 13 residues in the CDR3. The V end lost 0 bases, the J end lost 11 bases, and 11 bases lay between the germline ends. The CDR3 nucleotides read TGTGCCAGCAGCCAAGACTCCAGCGGGCAGCAGTTCTTC. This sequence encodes CASSQDSSGQQFF.

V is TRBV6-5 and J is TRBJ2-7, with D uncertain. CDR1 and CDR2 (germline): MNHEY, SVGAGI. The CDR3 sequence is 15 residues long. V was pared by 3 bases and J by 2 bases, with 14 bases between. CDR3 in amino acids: CASSYSGGRAYEQYF. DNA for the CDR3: TGTGCCAGCAGTTATTCCGGCGGCAGAGCCTACGAGCAGTACTTC.

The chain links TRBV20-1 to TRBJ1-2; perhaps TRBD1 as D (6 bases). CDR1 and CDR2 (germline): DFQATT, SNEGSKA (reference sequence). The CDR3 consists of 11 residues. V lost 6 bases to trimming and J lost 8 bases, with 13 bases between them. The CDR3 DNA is TGCAGTGCCGCACAGGGTAGCGGCTACACCTTC. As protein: CSAAQGSGYTF.